This record concerns one TCR beta chain sequence. The sample originates from a study of T cells in Graves' hyperthyroidism and ophthalmopathy. The CDR3 sequence is 15 residues long. Trimming removed 3 bases from V and 1 base from J; junction bases left unmatched: 4. Germline assignment: CDR1 LGHNA and CDR2 YSLEER. Amplification yielded TCR beta CDR3 regions, with RNA transcripts as the source. The study used the HTBI primer set for a first-round RT-PCR of the TCR CDR3. TCRdb passed the multiplex PCR reads through MiXCR, listing each CDR3 protein once. Counted here are roughly 700,000 distinct CDR3 sequences, approximately 15% occurring once; the ten biggest clones make up roughly 15%. Subjects aged 18 to 65 presented with newly diagnosed hyperthyroidism of less than 2 months' duration. Diagnosis rested on symptoms, serum thyroxine and TRAb, thyroid ultrasound, and orbital computed tomography. The authors took PBMCs from 7.5 to 10 ml fresh peripheral blood.

This clonotype originated in a man in his forties or fifties with Graves' hyperthyroidism. The sequenced material came from blood. The chain is built from TRBV4-3 and TRBJ1-1, with 8 bases lining up with TRBD1. CDR3 nucleotides: TGCGCCAGCAGCCAGGACAGGGCTACGAACACTGAAGCTTTCTTT. It is translated as CASSQDRATNTEAFF.